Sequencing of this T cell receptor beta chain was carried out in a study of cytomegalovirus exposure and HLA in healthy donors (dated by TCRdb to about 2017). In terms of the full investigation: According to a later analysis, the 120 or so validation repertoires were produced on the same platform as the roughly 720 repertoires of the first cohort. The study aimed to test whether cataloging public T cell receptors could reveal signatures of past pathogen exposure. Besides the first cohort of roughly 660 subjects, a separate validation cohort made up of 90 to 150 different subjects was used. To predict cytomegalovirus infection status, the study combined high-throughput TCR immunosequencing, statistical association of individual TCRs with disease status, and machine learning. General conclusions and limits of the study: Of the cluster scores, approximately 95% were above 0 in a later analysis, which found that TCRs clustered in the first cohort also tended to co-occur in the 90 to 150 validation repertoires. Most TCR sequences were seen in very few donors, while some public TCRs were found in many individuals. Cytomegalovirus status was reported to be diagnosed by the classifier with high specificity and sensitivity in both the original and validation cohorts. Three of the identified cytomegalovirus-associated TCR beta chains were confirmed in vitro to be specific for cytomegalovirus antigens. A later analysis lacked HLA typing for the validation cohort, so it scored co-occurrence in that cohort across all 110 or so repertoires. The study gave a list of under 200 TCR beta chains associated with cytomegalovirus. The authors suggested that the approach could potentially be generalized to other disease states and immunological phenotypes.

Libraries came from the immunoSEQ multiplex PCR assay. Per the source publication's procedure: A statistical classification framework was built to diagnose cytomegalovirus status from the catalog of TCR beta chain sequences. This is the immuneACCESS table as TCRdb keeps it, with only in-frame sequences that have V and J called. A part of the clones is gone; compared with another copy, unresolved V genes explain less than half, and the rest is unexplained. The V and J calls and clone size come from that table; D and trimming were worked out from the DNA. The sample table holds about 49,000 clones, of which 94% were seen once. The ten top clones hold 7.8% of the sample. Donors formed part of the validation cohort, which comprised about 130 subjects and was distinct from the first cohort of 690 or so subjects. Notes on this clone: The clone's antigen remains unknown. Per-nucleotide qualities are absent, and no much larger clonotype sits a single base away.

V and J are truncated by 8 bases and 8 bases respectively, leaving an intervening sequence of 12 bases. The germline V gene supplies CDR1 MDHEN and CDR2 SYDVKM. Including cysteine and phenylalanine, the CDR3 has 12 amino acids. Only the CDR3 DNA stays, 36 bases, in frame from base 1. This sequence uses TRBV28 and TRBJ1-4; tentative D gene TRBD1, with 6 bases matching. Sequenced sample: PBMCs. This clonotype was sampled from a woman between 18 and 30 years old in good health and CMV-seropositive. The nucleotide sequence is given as TGTGCCAGCTTCAGGGGACGGGAAAAACTGTTTTTT. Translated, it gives CASFRGREKLFF.